This TCR beta chain originates from a study of human T cells and chemical hapten exposure. Turning to the study itself: There were per-sample TCR yield variations, arising mainly from small pooled library volume differences. Broader study findings: Counts of TCRs above 1 in 1000 frequency stayed unchanged with DPC sensitization.

The template was total RNA from unfractionated whole blood. In the library, unique molecular identifiers were attached to individual cDNA molecules. TCRdb independently ran MiXCR on the 5' RACE reads; one entry per CDR3 protein. The table lists more than 60,000 distinct CDR3 sequences, around 15% of them singletons. On this clonotype itself: As yet, its antigen is unknown.

The source of this sequence is a female donor in good health.

Here the CDR3 DNA reads TGCAGTTCCAGGGGAGGAGAGACCCAGTACTTC. Translated, it gives CSSRGGETQYF. The V gene is TRBV29-1, the J gene TRBJ2-5; D tentatively fits TRBD1 or TRBD2 (6 bases each). CDR1 is SQVTM and CDR2 is ANQGSEA in the germline V gene. The CDR3 is made up of 11 amino acids. Using reference TRBV29-1 and TRBJ2-5 for the parts outside the CDR3, the full variable domain is SAVISQKPSRDICQRGTSLTIQCQVDSQVTMMFWYRQQPGQSLTLIATANQGSEATYESGFVIDKFPISRPNLTFSTLTVSNMSPEDSSIYLCSSRGGETQYFGPGTRLLVL.